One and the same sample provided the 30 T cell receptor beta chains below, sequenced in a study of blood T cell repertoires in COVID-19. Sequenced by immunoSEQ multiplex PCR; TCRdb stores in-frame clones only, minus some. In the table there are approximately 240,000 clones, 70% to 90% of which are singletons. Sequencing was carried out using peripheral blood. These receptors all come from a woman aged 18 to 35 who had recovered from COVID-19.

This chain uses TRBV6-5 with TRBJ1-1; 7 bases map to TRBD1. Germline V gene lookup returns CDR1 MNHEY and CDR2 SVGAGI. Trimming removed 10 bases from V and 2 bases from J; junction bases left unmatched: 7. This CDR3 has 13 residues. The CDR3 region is CATAGTENTEAFF. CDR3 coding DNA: TGTGCCACGGCAGGGACAGAAAACACTGAAGCTTTCTTT.

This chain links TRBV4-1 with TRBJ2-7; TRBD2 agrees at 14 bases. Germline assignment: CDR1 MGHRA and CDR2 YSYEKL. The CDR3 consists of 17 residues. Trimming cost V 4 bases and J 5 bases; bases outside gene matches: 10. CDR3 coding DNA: TGCGCCAGCAGCCTTCCCGGGACTAGCGGGAGTTCAGACGAGCAGTACTTC. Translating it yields CASSLPGTSGSSDEQYF.

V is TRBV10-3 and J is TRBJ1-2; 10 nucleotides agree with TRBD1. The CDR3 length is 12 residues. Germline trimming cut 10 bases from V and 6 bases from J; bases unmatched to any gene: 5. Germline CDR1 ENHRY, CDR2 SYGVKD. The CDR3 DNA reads TGTGCCAATGCCGGGACAGGGGATGGCTACACCTTC. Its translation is CANAGTGDGYTF.

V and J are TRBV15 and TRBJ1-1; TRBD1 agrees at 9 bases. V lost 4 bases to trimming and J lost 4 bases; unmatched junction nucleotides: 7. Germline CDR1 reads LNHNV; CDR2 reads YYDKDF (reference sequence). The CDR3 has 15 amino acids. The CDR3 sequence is CATSKSLTGGTEAFF. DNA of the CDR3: TGTGCCACCAGCAAATCCTTGACAGGGGGCACTGAAGCTTTCTTT.

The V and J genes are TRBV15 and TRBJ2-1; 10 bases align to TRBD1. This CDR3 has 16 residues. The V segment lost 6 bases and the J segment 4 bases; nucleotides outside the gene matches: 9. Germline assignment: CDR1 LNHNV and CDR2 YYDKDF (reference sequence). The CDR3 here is CATRTVDRGSYNEQFF. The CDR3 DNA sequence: TGTGCCACCAGGACCGTGGACAGGGGGAGTTACAATGAGCAGTTCTTC.

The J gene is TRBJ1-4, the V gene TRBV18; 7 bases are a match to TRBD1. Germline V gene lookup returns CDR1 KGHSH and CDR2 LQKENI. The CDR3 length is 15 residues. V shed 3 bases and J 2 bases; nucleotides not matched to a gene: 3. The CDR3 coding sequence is TGTGCCAGCTCACCCTCAGGGGGGACTAATGAAAAACTGTTTTTT. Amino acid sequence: CASSPSGGTNEKLFF.

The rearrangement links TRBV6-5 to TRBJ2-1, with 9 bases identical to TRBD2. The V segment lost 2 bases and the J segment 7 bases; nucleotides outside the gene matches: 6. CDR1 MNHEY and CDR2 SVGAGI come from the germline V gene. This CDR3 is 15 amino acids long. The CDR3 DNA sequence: TGTGCCAGCAGTTACGAGATAGCGGGAGTGAATGAGCAGTTCTTC. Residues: CASSYEIAGVNEQFF.

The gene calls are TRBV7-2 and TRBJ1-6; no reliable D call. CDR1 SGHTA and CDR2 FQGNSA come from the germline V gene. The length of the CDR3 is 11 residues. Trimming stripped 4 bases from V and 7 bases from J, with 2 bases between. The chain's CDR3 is CASSSNSPLHF. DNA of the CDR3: TGTGCCAGCAGCTCAAATTCACCCCTCCACTTT.

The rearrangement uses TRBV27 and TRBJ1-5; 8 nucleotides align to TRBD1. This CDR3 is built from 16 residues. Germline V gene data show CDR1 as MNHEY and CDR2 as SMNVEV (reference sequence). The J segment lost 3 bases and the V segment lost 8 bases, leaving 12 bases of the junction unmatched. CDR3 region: CASGRLPTGVNQPQHF. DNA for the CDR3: TGTGCCAGCGGACGATTACCGACAGGGGTCAATCAGCCCCAGCATTTT.

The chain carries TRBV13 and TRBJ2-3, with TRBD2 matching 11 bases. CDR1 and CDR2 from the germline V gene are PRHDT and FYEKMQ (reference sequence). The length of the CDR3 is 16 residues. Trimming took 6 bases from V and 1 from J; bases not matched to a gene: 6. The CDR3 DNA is TGTGCCAGCAGTTTTAGCGGGAGGGGAGGCACAGATACGCAGTATTTT. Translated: CASSFSGRGGTDTQYF.

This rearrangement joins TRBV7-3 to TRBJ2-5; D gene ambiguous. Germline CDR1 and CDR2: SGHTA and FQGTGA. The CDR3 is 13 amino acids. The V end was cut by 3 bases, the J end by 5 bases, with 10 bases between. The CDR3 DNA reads TGTGCCAGCAGCTTCGAGAGGTGGGAGACCCAGTACTTC. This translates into CASSFERWETQYF.

The CDR3 DNA sequence: TGTGCCAGCAGTTTCACAGGGGCCGGGGAGACCCAGTACTTC. Its protein product is CASSFTGAGETQYF. This sequence joins TRBV27 and TRBJ2-5; 7 bases fit TRBD1. Trimming took 3 bases from V and 5 from J; bases not matched to a gene: 6. Germline V lookup: CDR1 MNHEY, CDR2 SMNVEV (reference sequence). This CDR3 comprises 14 residues.

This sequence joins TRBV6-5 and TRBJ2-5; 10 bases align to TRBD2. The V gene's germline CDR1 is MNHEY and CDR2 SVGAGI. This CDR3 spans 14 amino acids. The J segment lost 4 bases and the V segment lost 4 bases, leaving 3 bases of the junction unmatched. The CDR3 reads CASSFLAGAETQYF. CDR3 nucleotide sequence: TGTGCCAGCAGTTTTCTAGCGGGAGCAGAGACCCAGTACTTC.

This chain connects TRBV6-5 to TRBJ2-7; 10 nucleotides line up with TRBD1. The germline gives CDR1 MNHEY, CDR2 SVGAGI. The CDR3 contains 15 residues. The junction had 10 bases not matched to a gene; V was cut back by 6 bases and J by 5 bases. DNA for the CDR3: TGTGCCAGCAGGGCAGCCGGGACAGGGGTTCACGAGCAGTACTTC. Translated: CASRAAGTGVHEQYF.

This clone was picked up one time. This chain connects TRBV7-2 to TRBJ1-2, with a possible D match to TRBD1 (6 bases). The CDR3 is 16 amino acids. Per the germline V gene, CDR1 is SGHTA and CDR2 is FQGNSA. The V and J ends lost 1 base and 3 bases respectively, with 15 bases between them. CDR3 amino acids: CASSLGQGSFDYGYTF. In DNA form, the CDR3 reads TGTGCCAGCAGCTTAGGTCAGGGGTCCTTTGACTATGGCTACACCTTC.

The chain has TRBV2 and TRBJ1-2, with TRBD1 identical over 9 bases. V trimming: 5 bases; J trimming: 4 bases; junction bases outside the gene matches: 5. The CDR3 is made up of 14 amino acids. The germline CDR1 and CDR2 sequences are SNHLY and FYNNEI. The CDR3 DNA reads TGTGCCAGCAGTAGGGACAGGGCGGGCTATGGCTACACCTTC. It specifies CASSRDRAGYGYTF.

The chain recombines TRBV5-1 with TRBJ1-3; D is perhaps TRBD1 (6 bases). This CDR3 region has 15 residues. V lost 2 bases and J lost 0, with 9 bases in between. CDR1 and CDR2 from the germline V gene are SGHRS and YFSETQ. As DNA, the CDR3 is TGCGCCAGCAGCTTTGGGACACACTCTGGAAACACCATATATTTT. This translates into CASSFGTHSGNTIYF.

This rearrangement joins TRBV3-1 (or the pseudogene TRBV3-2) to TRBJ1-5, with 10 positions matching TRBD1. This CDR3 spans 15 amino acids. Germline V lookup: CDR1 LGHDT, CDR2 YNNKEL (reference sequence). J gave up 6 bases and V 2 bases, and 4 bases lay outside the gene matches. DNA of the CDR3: TGTGCCAGCAGCCAACGAGGGACAGGGGTTCAGCCCCAGCATTTT. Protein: CASSQRGTGVQPQHF.

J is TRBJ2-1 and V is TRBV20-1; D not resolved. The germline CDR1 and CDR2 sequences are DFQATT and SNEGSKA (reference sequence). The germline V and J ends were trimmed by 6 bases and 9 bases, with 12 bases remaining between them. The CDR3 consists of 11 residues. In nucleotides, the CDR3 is TGCAGTGCCTCCGACGCGGTTGAGCAGTTCTTC. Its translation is CSASDAVEQFF.

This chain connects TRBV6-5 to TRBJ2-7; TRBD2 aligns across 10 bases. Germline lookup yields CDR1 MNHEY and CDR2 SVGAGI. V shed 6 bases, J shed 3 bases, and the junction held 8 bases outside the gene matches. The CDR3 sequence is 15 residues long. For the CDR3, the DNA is TGTGCCAGCAGCAAAACCGGGACTAGCGACTACGAGCAGTACTTC. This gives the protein CASSKTGTSDYEQYF.

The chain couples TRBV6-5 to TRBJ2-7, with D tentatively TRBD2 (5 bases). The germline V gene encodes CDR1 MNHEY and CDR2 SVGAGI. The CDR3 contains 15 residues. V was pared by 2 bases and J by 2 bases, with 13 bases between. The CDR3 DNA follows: TGTGCCAGCAGTTACGGTGGTGGGAGTGCCTACGAGCAGTACTTC. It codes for CASSYGGGSAYEQYF.

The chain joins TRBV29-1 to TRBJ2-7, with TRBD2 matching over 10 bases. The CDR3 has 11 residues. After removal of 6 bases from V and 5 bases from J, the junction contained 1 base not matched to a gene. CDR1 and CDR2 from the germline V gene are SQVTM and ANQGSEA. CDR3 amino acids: CSVLAGDEQYF. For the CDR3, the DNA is TGCAGCGTCCTAGCGGGAGACGAGCAGTACTTC.

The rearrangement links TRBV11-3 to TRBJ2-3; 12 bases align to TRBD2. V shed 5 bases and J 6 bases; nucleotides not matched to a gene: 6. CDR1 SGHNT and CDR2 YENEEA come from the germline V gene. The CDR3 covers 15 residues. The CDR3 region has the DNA TGTGCCAGCAGCCCCCGACTAGCGGGAGTGGATACGCAGTATTTT. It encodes CASSPRLAGVDTQYF.

CDR3 amino acids: CATAPTGNEQFF. The CDR3 DNA sequence: TGTGCCACCGCACCGACGGGCAATGAGCAGTTCTTC. The rearrangement links TRBV6-5 to TRBJ2-1; no reliable D call. CDR1 MNHEY and CDR2 SVGAGI come from the germline V gene. CDR3 length equals 12 residues. V gave up 10 bases and J gave up 6 bases, with 13 bases separating them.

The CDR3 loop reads CASLQGVNTEAFF. As DNA, the CDR3 is TGTGCCAGCTTACAGGGCGTGAACACTGAAGCTTTCTTT. The chain links TRBV7-9 to TRBJ1-1; D may be TRBD1 (6 bases). The germline V gene has CDR1 SEHNR and CDR2 FQNEAQ (reference sequence). The V gene lost 8 bases and the J gene lost 0 bases, with 10 bases spanning the gap. CDR3 length: 13 residues.

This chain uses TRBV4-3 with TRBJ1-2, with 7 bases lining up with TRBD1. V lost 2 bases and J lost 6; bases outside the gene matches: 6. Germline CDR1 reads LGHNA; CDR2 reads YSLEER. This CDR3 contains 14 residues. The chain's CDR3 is CASSQRSTGHGYTF. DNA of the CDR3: TGCGCCAGCAGCCAAAGGTCGACAGGGCATGGCTACACCTTC.

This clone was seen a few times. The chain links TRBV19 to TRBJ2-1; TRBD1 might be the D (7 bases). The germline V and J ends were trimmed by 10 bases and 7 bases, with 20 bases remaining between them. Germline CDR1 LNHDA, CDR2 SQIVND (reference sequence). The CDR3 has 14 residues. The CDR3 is CATKRGSGGNEQFF. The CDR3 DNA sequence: TGTGCCACCAAAAGAGGGTCAGGGGGGAATGAGCAGTTCTTC.

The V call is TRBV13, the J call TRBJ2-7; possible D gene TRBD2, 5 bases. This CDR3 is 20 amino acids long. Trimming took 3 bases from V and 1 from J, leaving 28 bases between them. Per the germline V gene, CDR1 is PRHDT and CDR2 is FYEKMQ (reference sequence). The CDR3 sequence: CASSFGVLGFKAEISYEQYF. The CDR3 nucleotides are TGTGCCAGCAGCTTTGGGGTTCTAGGATTTAAAGCGGAGATTTCCTACGAGCAGTACTTC.

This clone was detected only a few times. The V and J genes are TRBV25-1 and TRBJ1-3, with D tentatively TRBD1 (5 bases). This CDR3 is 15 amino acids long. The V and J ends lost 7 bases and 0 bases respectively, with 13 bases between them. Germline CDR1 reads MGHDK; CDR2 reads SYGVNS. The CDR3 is CASKPGANSGNTIYF. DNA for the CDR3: TGTGCCAGCAAGCCTGGGGCTAACTCTGGAAACACCATATATTTT.

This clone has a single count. The CDR3 reads CASSLTGGNGGYGYTF. The CDR3 bases are TGTGCCAGCAGTTTAACAGGGGGAAATGGGGGTTATGGCTACACCTTC. The rearrangement uses TRBV28 and TRBJ1-2; TRBD1 aligns across 8 bases. This CDR3 spans 16 amino acids. Germline V gives CDR1 MDHEN, CDR2 SYDVKM. The V gene end was trimmed by 2 bases and the J gene end by 5 bases; junction bases not matched to a gene: 10.